The clone carrying this TCR beta chain was detected many times. These data belong to a study of tumor-infiltrating lymphocytes in primary liver carcinoma. The CDR3 spans 14 residues. Trimming took off 1 base at V and 2 bases at J, with 7 bases between the two ends. From germline, CDR1 is SGHRS and CDR2 YFSETQ. From roughly 20-30 mg of unsorted bulk tissue, DNA and RNA were co-extracted together. A primer matching the constant region was used to make TCR beta cDNA from 500 ng of total RNA. A slightly modified ARM-PCR protocol with three nested multiplex PCR rounds produced these TCR beta libraries. Investigators reported that the first two PCR rounds, at 9 to 11 cycles each, used TRBV1-TRBV30 forward primers with a C-beta reverse primer. MiXCR, applied by TCRdb to the multiplex PCR reads, yields one record per CDR3 protein. Of 90,000 to 100,000 distinct CDR3 sequences listed, around two thirds are singletons.

Sequencing was done on a sample of liver tumor tissue from sampling region 5. The subset is: tumor region T5, tumor centre. The V call is TRBV5-1, the J call TRBJ1-3, with D possibly matching TRBD1 (5 bases). This clonotype was sampled from a woman in her sixties or seventies with primary liver carcinoma and hepatitis B virus infection. CDR3 loop: CASSLTGAGNTIYF. The CDR3 region has the DNA TGCGCCAGCAGCTTGACAGGTGCTGGAAACACCATATATTTT.